This entry concerns a single TCR beta chain. Patients from Seattle were sampled longitudinally, starting during active infection. The sample belongs to a study of blood T cell repertoires in COVID-19. Background on the study: Sample material is recorded as cDNA or gDNA derived from T cells, B-cell-depleted T cells, or PBMCs.

CDR1 and CDR2 from the germline V gene are SGHAT and FQNNGV. The CDR3 length is 13 residues. V lost 2 bases and J lost 0, with 4 bases in between. As originally analysed: Amplification with reference gene primers provided the estimates of nucleated cell counts. The assay was immunoSEQ multiplex PCR, and TCRdb's table has in-frame clones only and misses some. D and trimming were read from the DNA, whereas the V and J calls and clone size are those reported in that table. The sample includes under 250,000 clones, 85% of them seen just once. Sequencing was carried out using peripheral blood. The chain combines TRBV11-2 with TRBJ1-2; D gene ambiguous. The clonotype was recovered from a woman in her 70s with COVID-19, enrolled during active disease. The CDR3 coding sequence is TGTGCCAGCAGCTTATCAGCTAACTATGGCTACACCTTC. Translating gives CASSLSANYGYTF.